This is a list of T cell receptor beta chains from one sample in a study of OX40 agonist ivuxolimab in advanced cancers. Method: immunoSEQ multiplex PCR; TCRdb's copy keeps in-frame clones and lacks some. The repertoire has 35,000 to 45,000 clones, more than 80% of them found once; the top ten carry roughly a sixth. The source was CD4+ or CD8+ T cells sorted from blood, collected in a trial of the OX40 agonist ivuxolimab. The receptor set was obtained from an adult with an advanced solid tumor such as melanoma, head and neck, liver or kidney cancer. Each CDR3 is given without its conserved first and last residue. The D gene is left open where the match is weak.

d_call v_call cdr3_aa
NA TRBV28 ASSLGGGMETQY
NA TRBV4-1 ASSQDRDGYEQY
NA TRBV19 ASSIGAGRYEQY
NA TRBV7-6 ASSEMNRYYEQY
TRBD1 TRBV27 ASSLRTGVTGELF
NA TRBV6-5 ASSYVGENTEAF
NA TRBV4-1 ASSQGPGPLNEQF
TRBD1 TRBV15 ATSSPGQLFISNQPQH
NA TRBV10-3 AISLITGELF
TRBD2 TRBV7-6 ASSLAYSGGGDTQY
NA TRBV11-2 ASSSGQSPLH
TRBD1 TRBV4-1 ASSDRQGPYEQY
NA TRBV7-7 ASSSEGTDTQY
NA TRBV6-1 ASSDSSGHHTGELF
TRBD1 TRBV19 ASSPDREGDEKLF
TRBD1 TRBV5-6 ASSLDRDRDNEQF
NA TRBV5-1 ASRPPERPNYGYT
NA TRBV9 ASSVATKGNRNYGYT
TRBD1 TRBV14 ASSPRGLTGINYEQY
NA TRBV27 ASSWGDTYEQY
NA TRBV10-3 AISESRADTQY
TRBD2 TRBV4-2 ASSHYSGIVENPNQNIQY
NA TRBV28 ASSRVDTSYEQY
NA TRBV21-1 ASSRKGRGRESYEQY
NA TRBV7-9 ASRPTEPNEKLF
NA TRBV4-1 ASSQAEGYNQPQH
TRBD1 TRBV4-1 ASSHGQGNGGYT
TRBD1 TRBV7-7 ASSYRQGNEQF
TRBD1 TRBV7-8 ASSHTGVDSPLH
NA TRBV1 TSSDTCRGLQEGETQY
NA TRBV9 ASSARVSNGYT
NA TRBV9 ASAGETQY
NA TRBV2 ASSELLPGAYEQY
TRBD1 TRBV7-6 ASSGTGGIMNTEAF
TRBD1 TRBV7-9 ASSSRDRIFMDYGYT
TRBD1 TRBV29-1 SVRRTGKITEAF
TRBD2 TRBV27 ASRNSPAGPNNEQF